The 14 T cell receptor beta chains below all came from one sample that was sequenced in a study of beta chain features in type 1 diabetes. Isolated RNA was reverse transcribed in full, so expressed TCRB transcripts were sequenced. Measured with immunoSEQ multiplex PCR; TCRdb has only the in-frame clones, and not every one. The sample contains under 900,000 clones, around a sixth of which appear only once. Material: naive CD4+ T cells from blood. Receptors were obtained from a woman under 30 in good health.

The chain carries TRBV29-1 and TRBJ2-1; TRBD2 matches 9 bases. J lost 0 bases, V lost 1 base, and 4 bases had no gene match. CDR1 is SQVTM, CDR2 ANQGSEA, per germline. The CDR3 sequence is 16 residues long. The CDR3 region has the DNA TGCAGCGTTGAAGTCGGACTAGCGAGCTCCTACAATGAGCAGTTCTTC. This sequence encodes CSVEVGLASSYNEQFF.

The chain has TRBV10-3 and TRBJ2-3; 7 positions agree with TRBD2. The germline V gene encodes CDR1 ENHRY and CDR2 SYGVKD. This CDR3 has 15 amino acids. V lost 3 bases to trimming and J lost 1 base; unmatched junction nucleotides: 4. The CDR3 protein is CAISDSAGGTDTQYF. CDR3 coding DNA: TGTGCCATCAGTGATAGCGCGGGAGGCACAGATACGCAGTATTTT.

This clone was detected a few times. The CDR3 coding sequence is TGTGCCAGCAGTCAGCGGCTCCCCAAAAACATTCAGTACTTC. Its protein is CASSQRLPKNIQYF. The chain has TRBV28 and TRBJ2-4; D possibly corresponds to TRBD2 (5 bases). V dropped 5 bases and J dropped 2 bases, with 10 bases sitting between them. This CDR3 region has 14 residues. Germline values: CDR1 MDHEN, CDR2 SYDVKM.

This clone was recorded a few times. This chain uses TRBV19 with TRBJ2-3; D not resolved. This CDR3 is built from 16 residues. The V gene lost 1 base and the J gene lost 2 bases, with 13 bases spanning the gap. Germline values: CDR1 LNHDA, CDR2 SQIVND (reference sequence). The CDR3 reads CASSIARTLNTDTQYF. The CDR3 nucleotides are TGTGCCAGTAGTATAGCCCGGACCTTAAACACAGATACGCAGTATTTT.

In its sample, this clone was seen a few times. The rearrangement links TRBV2 to TRBJ1-1; D is possibly TRBD1 (5 bases). Germline CDR1 reads SNHLY; CDR2 reads FYNNEI. The CDR3 has 16 amino acids. V lost 5 bases, J lost 1 base, and 17 bases lay in between. For the CDR3, the DNA is TGTGCCAGCAGTAAGAGACAGTTTAACCAGAACACTGAAGCTTTCTTT. Protein: CASSKRQFNQNTEAFF.

The chain employs TRBV9 and TRBJ2-5; the D call may be TRBD1 or TRBD2 (6 bases each). Per the germline V gene, CDR1 is SGDLS and CDR2 is YYNGEE. The V end was cut by 3 bases, the J end by 5 bases, with 14 bases between. The CDR3 loop spans 14 amino acids. CDR3 protein: CASSGDLGGETQYF. The CDR3 bases are TGTGCCAGCAGCGGGGATTTAGGGGGGGAGACCCAGTACTTC.

This clone was picked up a small number of times. The rearrangement joins TRBV28 to TRBJ1-2; 7 bases are shared with TRBD1. The CDR3 is 14 amino acids. V was clipped by 4 bases and J by 6 bases; unmatched bases: 8. Germline V gene data show CDR1 as MDHEN and CDR2 as SYDVKM. Here the CDR3 DNA reads TGTGCCAGCAGTTCAAACACAGGGGAGGATGGCTACACCTTC. Translating gives CASSSNTGEDGYTF.

The V and J genes are TRBV18 and TRBJ2-1, with a tentative D call TRBD1 (5 bases). Trimming took 3 bases from V and 0 from J, leaving 15 bases between them. CDR1 is KGHSH, CDR2 LQKENI, per germline. CDR3 length: 17 residues. CDR3 sequence reads: CASSPILIDSSYNEQFF. The CDR3 DNA reads as TGTGCCAGCTCACCGATCCTTATCGACAGCTCCTACAATGAGCAGTTCTTC.

This clone turned up a few times. The rearrangement links TRBV11-2 to TRBJ2-5; the D is unclear. The germline V gene has CDR1 SGHAT and CDR2 FQNNGV. Trimming pared 4 bases from V and 4 bases from J, leaving 10 bases between. This CDR3 region has 13 residues. CDR3 loop: CASSSRNAETQYF. The CDR3 DNA follows: TGTGCCAGCAGCTCCCGGAACGCAGAGACCCAGTACTTC.

The V gene is TRBV11-2, the J gene TRBJ2-7, with 9 bases that match TRBD1. From germline, CDR1 is SGHAT and CDR2 FQNNGV. This CDR3 contains 14 residues. V was pared by 5 bases and J by 4 bases, with 6 bases of the junction left unmatched. The CDR3 protein is CASSRGQGSYEQYF. The CDR3 DNA sequence: TGTGCCAGCAGCAGAGGACAGGGGTCATACGAGCAGTACTTC.

This chain joins TRBV5-1 and TRBJ1-2; 8 bases line up with TRBD1. Trimming took 0 bases from V and 5 from J; bases not matched to a gene: 6. Germline CDR1 reads SGHRS; CDR2 reads YFSETQ. The CDR3 runs to 15 residues. CDR3 sequence: CASSLVEQGVYGYTF. The CDR3 DNA follows: TGCGCCAGCAGCTTGGTGGAACAGGGGGTTTATGGCTACACCTTC.

Of note for this clone: The junction shows a germline mismatch at one end, possibly a read error. V is TRBV5-6 and J is TRBJ2-7; D is possibly TRBD1 (5 bases). Germline CDR1 SGHDT, CDR2 YYEEEE. CDR3 length: 12 residues. DNA for the CDR3: TGTGCCAGCAGCCGCTATACAGGATCGGATGACTTC. It yields the protein CASSRYTGSDDF.

The table lists this clone with a few counts. Additional DNA sequences in this sample encode the identical CDR3. The gene calls are TRBV15 and TRBJ2-7; TRBD2 matches at 7 bases. CDR1 LNHNV and CDR2 YYDKDF come from the germline V gene (reference sequence). There are 15 residues in the CDR3. The V segment lost 0 bases and the J segment 2 bases; nucleotides outside the gene matches: 4. CDR3 sequence reads: CATSRDPSGAYEQYF. The CDR3 region has the DNA TGTGCCACCAGCAGAGATCCCAGCGGGGCCTACGAGCAGTACTTC.

This clone showed up just a few times. The chain recombines TRBV7-9 with TRBJ1-2; tentatively, D is TRBD1 (5 bases). V was pared by 2 bases and J by 4 bases, with 11 bases between. This CDR3 contains 14 residues. Germline V gene sequence: CDR1 SEHNR, CDR2 FQNEAQ (reference sequence). CDR3 in amino acids: CASSLRGSVYGYTF. In DNA, the CDR3 is TGTGCCAGCAGCTTAAGGGGATCAGTCTATGGCTACACCTTC.